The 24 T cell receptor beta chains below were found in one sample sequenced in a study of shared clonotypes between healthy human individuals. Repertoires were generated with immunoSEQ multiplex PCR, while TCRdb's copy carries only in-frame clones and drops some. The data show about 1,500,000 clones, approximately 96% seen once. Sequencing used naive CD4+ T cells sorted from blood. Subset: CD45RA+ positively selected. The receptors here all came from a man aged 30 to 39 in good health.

This chain's CDR3 is CASSPGDRGRTDTQYF. CDR3 sequence (DNA): TGCGCCAGCAGCCCGGGGGACAGGGGCCGCACAGATACGCAGTATTTT. The chain carries TRBV5-1 and TRBJ2-3; 10 bases agree with TRBD1. Germline V CDR1 and CDR2: SGHRS, YFSETQ. V lost 4 bases, J lost 1 base, and 6 bases stayed unmatched. This CDR3 is built from 16 residues.

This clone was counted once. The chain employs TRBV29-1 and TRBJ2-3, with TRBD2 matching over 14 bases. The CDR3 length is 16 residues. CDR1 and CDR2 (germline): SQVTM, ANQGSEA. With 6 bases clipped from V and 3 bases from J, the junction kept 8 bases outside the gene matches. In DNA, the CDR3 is TGCAGCGTCGACGGGACTAGCGGGAGTCCGACAGATACGCAGTATTTT. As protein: CSVDGTSGSPTDTQYF.

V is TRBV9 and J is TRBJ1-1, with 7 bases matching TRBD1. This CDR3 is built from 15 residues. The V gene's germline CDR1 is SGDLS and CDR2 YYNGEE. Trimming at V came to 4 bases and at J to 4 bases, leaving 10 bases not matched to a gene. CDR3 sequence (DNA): TGTGCCAGCAGCCTCCGGGACAGTAGGCCCACTGAAGCTTTCTTT. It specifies CASSLRDSRPTEAFF.

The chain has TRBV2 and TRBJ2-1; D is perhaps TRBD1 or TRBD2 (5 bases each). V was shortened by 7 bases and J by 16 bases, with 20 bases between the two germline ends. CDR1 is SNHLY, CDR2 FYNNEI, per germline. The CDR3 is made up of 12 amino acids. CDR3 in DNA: TGTGCCAGCAAGTCCCTTGGGGGTTTGGGCTTCTTC. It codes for CASKSLGGLGFF.

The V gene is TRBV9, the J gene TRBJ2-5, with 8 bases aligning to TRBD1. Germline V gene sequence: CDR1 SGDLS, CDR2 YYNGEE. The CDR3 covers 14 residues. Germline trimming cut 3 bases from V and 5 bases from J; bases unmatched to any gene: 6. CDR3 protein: CASSGTGSYETQYF. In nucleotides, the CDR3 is TGTGCCAGCAGCGGGACAGGGTCCTATGAGACCCAGTACTTC.

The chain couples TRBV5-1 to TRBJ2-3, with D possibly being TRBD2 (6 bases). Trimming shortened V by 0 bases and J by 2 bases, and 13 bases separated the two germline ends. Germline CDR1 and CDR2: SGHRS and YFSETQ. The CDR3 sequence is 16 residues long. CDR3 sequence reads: CASSLVGGSITDTQYF. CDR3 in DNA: TGCGCCAGCAGCTTGGTGGGGGGTAGTATCACAGATACGCAGTATTTT.

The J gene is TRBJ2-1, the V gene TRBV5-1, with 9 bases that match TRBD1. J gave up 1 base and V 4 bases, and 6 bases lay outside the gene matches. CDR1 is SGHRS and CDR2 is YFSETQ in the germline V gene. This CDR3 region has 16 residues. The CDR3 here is CASSKGTGLSYNEQFF. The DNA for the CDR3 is TGCGCCAGCAGCAAAGGGACAGGGCTGTCCTACAATGAGCAGTTCTTC.

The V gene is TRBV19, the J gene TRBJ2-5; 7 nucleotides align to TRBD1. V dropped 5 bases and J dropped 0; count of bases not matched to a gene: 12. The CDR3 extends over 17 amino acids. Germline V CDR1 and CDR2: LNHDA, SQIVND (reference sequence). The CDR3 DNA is TGTGCCAGTAGTCCGGGGACAGCGAGAGCGTACCAAGAGACCCAGTACTTC. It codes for CASSPGTARAYQETQYF.

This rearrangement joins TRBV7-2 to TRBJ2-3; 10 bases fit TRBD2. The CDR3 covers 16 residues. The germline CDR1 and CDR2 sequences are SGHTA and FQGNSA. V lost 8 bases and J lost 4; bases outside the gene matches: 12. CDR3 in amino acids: CASFLKGTSAPDTQYF. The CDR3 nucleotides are TGTGCCAGCTTTCTTAAGGGGACTAGCGCCCCAGATACGCAGTATTTT.

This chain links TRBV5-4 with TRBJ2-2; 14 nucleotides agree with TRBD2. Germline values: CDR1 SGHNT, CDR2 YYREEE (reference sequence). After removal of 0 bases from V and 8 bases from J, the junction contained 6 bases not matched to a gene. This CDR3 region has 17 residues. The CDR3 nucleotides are TGTGCCAGCAGCTTGGGACTAGCGGGAGGGCCTTATGGGGAGCTGTTTTTT. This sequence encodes CASSLGLAGGPYGELFF. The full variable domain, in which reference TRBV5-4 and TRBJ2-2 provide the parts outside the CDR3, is ETGVTQSPTHLIKTRGQQVTLRCSSQSGHNTVSWYQQALGQGPQFIFQYYREEENGRGNFPPRFSGLQFPNYSSELNVNALELDDSALYLCASSLGLAGGPYGELFFGEGSRLTVL.

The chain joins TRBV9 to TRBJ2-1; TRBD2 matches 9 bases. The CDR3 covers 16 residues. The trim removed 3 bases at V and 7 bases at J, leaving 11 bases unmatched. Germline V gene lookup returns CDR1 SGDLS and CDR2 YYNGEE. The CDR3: CASSGTGTSWMNEQFF. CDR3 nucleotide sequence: TGTGCCAGCAGCGGAACCGGGACTAGCTGGATGAATGAGCAGTTCTTC.

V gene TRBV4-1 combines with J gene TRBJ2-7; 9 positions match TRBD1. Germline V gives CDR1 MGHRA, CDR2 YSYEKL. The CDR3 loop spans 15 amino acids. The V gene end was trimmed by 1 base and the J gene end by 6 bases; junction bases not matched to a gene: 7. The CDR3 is CASSQVGTGLGEQYF. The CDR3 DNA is TGCGCCAGCAGCCAAGTAGGGACAGGGCTCGGCGAGCAGTACTTC.

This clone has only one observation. The CDR3 DNA reads as TGTGCCACCAGCCCCCGGAGTTTAAGTAACACAGATACGCAGTATTTT. This sequence encodes CATSPRSLSNTDTQYF. V usage is TRBV15 and J usage is TRBJ2-3; no firm D call. The CDR3 covers 16 residues. With 5 bases removed from V and 2 bases from J, the gap between germline ends came to 17 bases. Germline assignment: CDR1 LNHNV and CDR2 YYDKDF (reference sequence).

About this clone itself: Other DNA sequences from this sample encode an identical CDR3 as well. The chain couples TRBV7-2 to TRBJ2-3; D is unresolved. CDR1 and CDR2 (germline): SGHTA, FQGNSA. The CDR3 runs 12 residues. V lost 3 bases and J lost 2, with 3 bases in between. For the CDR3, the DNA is TGTGCCAGCAGCTTGGACACAGATACGCAGTATTTT. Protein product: CASSLDTDTQYF.

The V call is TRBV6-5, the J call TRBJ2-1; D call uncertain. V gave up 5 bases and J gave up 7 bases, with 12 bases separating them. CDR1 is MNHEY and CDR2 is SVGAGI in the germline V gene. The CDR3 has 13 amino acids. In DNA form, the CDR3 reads TGTGCCAGCAGTAGGTCTGGTATTAATGAGCAGTTCTTC. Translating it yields CASSRSGINEQFF.

The CDR3, as DNA: TGCGCCAGCAGCCTCCCGCCGGGCTCCTCGGCAGATACGCAGTATTTT. Amino acids: CASSLPPGSSADTQYF. The rearrangement uses TRBV5-1 and TRBJ2-3; no definite D call. V lost 4 bases, J lost 4 bases, and 19 bases lay in between. The CDR3 has 16 amino acids. Germline V CDR1 and CDR2: SGHRS, YFSETQ.

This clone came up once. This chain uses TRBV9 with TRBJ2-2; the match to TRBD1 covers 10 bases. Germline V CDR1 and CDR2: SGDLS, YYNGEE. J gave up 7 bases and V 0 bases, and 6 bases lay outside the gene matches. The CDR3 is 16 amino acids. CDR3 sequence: CASSVVVTGGIGELFF. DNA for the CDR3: TGTGCCAGCAGCGTAGTCGTGACAGGGGGCATCGGGGAGCTGTTTTTT. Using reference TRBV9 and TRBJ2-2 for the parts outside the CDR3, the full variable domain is DSGVTQTPKHLITATGQRVTLRCSPRSGDLSVYWYQQSLDQGLQFLIQYYNGEERAKGNILERFSAQQFPDLHSELNLSSLELGDSALYFCASSVVVTGGIGELFFGEGSRLTVL.

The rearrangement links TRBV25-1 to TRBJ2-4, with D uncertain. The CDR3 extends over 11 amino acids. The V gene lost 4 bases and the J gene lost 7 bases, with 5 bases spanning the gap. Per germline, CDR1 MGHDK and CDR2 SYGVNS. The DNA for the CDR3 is TGTGCCAGCAGTGGTATTAACATTCAGTACTTC. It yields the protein CASSGINIQYF.

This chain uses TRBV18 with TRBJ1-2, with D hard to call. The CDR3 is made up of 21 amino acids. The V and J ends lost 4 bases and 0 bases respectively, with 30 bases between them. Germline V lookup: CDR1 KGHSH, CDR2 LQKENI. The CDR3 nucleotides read TGTGCCAGCTCACGGACGACATTCGCATCGGGAAGCGAGTCACCTAACTATGGCTACACCTTC. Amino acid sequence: CASSRTTFASGSESPNYGYTF.

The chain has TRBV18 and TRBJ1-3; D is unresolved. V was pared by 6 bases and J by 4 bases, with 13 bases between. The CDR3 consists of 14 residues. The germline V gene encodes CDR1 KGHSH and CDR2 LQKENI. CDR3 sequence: CASSSTGYGNTIYF. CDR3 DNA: TGTGCCAGCTCTTCCACGGGGTACGGAAACACCATATATTTT.

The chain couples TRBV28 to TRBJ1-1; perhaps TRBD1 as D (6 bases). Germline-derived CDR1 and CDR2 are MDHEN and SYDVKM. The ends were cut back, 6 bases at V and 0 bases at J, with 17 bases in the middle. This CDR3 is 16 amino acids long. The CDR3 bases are TGTGCCAGCAGCCCGAGGGGGAGAGGAATGAACACTGAAGCTTTCTTT. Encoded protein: CASSPRGRGMNTEAFF.

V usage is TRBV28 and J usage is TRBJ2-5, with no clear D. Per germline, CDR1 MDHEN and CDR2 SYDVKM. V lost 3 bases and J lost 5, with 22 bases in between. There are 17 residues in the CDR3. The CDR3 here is CASSFHQSRTHTETQYF. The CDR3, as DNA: TGTGCCAGCAGTTTCCACCAATCGCGGACCCATACGGAGACCCAGTACTTC.

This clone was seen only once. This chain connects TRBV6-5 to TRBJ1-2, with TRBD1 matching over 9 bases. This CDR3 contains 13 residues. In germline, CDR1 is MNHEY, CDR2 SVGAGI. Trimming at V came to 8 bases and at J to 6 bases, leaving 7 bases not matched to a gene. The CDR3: CASSGQGRNGYTF. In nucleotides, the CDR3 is TGTGCCAGCTCCGGACAGGGGCGGAATGGCTACACCTTC.

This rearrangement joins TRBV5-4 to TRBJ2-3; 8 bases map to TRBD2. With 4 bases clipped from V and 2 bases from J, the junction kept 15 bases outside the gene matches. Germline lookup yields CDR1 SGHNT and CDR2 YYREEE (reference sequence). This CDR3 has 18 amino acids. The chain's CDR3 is CASSLFYSGKRYTDTQYF. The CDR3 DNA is TGTGCCAGCAGCCTATTCTATAGCGGGAAGAGGTACACAGATACGCAGTATTTT.